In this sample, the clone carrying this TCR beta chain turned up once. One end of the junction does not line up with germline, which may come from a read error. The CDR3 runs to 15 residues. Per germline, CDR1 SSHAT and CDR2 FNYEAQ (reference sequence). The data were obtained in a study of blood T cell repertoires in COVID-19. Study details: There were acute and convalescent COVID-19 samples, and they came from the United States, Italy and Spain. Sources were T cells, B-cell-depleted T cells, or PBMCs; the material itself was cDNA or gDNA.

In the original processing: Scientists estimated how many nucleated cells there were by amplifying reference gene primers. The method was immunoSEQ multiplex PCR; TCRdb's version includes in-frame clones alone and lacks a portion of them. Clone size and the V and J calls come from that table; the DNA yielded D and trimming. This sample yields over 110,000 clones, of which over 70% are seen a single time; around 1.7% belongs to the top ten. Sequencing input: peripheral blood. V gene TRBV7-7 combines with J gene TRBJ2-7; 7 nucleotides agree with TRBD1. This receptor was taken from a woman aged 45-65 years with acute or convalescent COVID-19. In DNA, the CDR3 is TGTGCTAGCAGCTTAACTAGGGACAGACTCTACGAGCAGTACTTC. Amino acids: CASSLTRDRLYEQYF.